This T cell receptor beta chain originates from a study of blood T cell repertoires in COVID-19. Some clones are missing from TCRdb's copy, which holds only in-frame ones; the method was immunoSEQ multiplex PCR. The repertoire holds more than 75,000 clones, about four fifths seen once, with approximately 10% in the top ten. Sequencing was carried out using peripheral blood. The receptor comes from a human donor in a cohort sampled during active COVID-19.

The DNA for the CDR3 is TGTGCCACCAGCAGAGATCAGAGGGCCCCCCGACAATCACCCCTCCACTTT. This sequence encodes CATSRDQRAPRQSPLHF. The V call is TRBV15, the J call TRBJ1-6; D call uncertain. Germline-derived CDR1 and CDR2 are LNHNV and YYDKDF (reference sequence). The germline V and J ends were trimmed by 0 bases and 10 bases, with 19 bases remaining between them. This CDR3 is 17 amino acids long.